Here is one TCR beta chain with its context. One end of the junction fails to match germline, which may point to a read error. This entry comes from a study of blood T cell repertoires in COVID-19. The wider study: PBMCs, B-cell-depleted T cells, or T cells provided the cDNA or gDNA that made up the material.

Authors' analysis steps: Amplifying reference gene primers gave estimates of nucleated cell counts. Only in-frame clones appear in the TCRdb table, and some are missing; sequencing was by immunoSEQ multiplex PCR. The V and J calls and the clone size are those of that table, but D and trimming were determined from the DNA. The sample carries 110,000 to 150,000 clones, about nine tenths recorded once. The sequenced material came from peripheral blood. This sequence was found in a woman aged 80 or over with acute or convalescent COVID-19.

In nucleotides, the CDR3 is TGTGCTAGCAGCGCTCAGGGCGAACTCGGAAACACCATATATTTT. Its protein product is CASSAQGELGNTIYF. The rearrangement uses TRBV7-7 and TRBJ1-3; weak D call: TRBD1 (5 bases). The CDR3 has 15 amino acids. Per the germline V gene, CDR1 is SSHAT and CDR2 is FNYEAQ (reference sequence).